The 29 T cell receptor beta chains below come from one sample, sequenced in a study of shared clonotypes between healthy human individuals. CD45RO-negative cells were positively selected for CCR7, leaving out terminally differentiated effector memory CD45RA+ cells. Repertoires were generated with immunoSEQ multiplex PCR, while TCRdb's copy carries only in-frame clones and drops some. Among around 1.9 million clones, 80% to 95% were seen once, and the ten largest hold more than 1.5%. Material for sequencing was naive CD8+ T cells from PBMCs. These TCRs come from a man aged 18 to 35 in good health. Some clones in this sample may be carry-over from other donors' samples.

About this clone: Other DNA variants within this sample encode the same CDR3. This sequence joins TRBV28 and TRBJ2-1, with D possibly being TRBD1 or TRBD2 (5 bases each). V was pared by 3 bases and J by 0 bases, with 9 bases between. Germline V CDR1 and CDR2: MDHEN, SYDVKM. The CDR3 runs 15 residues. CDR3 amino acids: CASSFGGGSYNEQFF. For the CDR3, the DNA is TGTGCCAGCAGTTTTGGTGGGGGCTCCTACAATGAGCAGTTCTTC. Together with reference TRBV28 and TRBJ2-1, the CDR3 gives the full variable domain: DVKVTQSSRYLVKRTGEKVFLECVQDMDHENMFWYRQDPGLGLRLIYFSYDVKMKEKGDIPEGYSVSREKKERFSLILESASTNQTSMYLCASSFGGGSYNEQFFGPGTRLTVL.

Worth noting for this clone: At the DNA level, this CDR3 is encoded by other sequences in the same sample as well. The chain has TRBV7-9 and TRBJ2-2; 11 bases match TRBD2. CDR1 SEHNR and CDR2 FQNEAQ come from the germline V gene (reference sequence). The CDR3 consists of 16 residues. The trim removed 5 bases at V and 2 bases at J, leaving 4 bases unmatched. In DNA, the CDR3 is TGTGCCAGCAGCCCGGGACTAGCGGTCAACACCGGGGAGCTGTTTTTT. Its protein product is CASSPGLAVNTGELFF.

The chain combines TRBV27 with TRBJ2-3; no reliable D call. This CDR3 is 15 amino acids long. V was clipped by 4 bases and J by 6 bases, with 17 bases between them. From germline, CDR1 is MNHEY and CDR2 SMNVEV (reference sequence). The CDR3 region is CASSWRFRGADTQYF. CDR3 nucleotide sequence: TGTGCCAGCAGTTGGCGCTTCCGTGGTGCCGATACGCAGTATTTT.

CDR3 in DNA: TGTGCCAGCAGCGGCCTAGGAGGGGGCGCTTTCTTT. Translated, it gives CASSGLGGGAFF. The V gene is TRBV6-1, the J gene TRBJ1-1; TRBD1 matches 7 bases. Germline CDR1 and CDR2: MNHNS and SASEGT. CDR3 size: 12 residues. J was trimmed by 11 bases and V by 6 bases; bases with no gene match: 9.

The chain employs TRBV25-1 and TRBJ2-4, with a tentative D call TRBD2 (7 bases). Germline values: CDR1 MGHDK, CDR2 SYGVNS. The V and J ends lost 7 bases and 5 bases respectively, with 12 bases between them. This CDR3 region has 13 residues. Written as DNA, the CDR3 is TGTGCCAGCACCTTAGGGGGGGAAAACATTCAGTACTTC. Residues: CASTLGGENIQYF.

The chain uses TRBV25-1 and TRBJ2-7; TRBD1 is a possible D gene (6 bases). Trimming removed 1 base at V and 5 bases at J, with 18 bases between. This CDR3 comprises 16 residues. Germline V lookup: CDR1 MGHDK, CDR2 SYGVNS. The chain's CDR3 is CASSESGAKFLNEQYF. In nucleotides, the CDR3 is TGTGCCAGCAGTGAATCAGGGGCGAAATTCCTCAACGAGCAGTACTTC.

The V call is TRBV6-5, the J call TRBJ2-7; 7 nucleotides match TRBD1. This CDR3 contains 16 residues. Per germline, CDR1 MNHEY and CDR2 SVGAGI. J gave up 3 bases and V 0 bases, and 8 bases lay outside the gene matches. The CDR3 region has the DNA TGTGCCAGCAGTTACTCCTCGGGACAGAGGTACTACGAGCAGTACTTC. Translating gives CASSYSSGQRYYEQYF.

The chain couples TRBV7-9 to TRBJ2-3, with D tentatively TRBD2 (6 bases). Germline V gene data show CDR1 as SEHNR and CDR2 as FQNEAQ (reference sequence). Trimming stripped 4 bases from V and 1 base from J, with 15 bases between. The CDR3 has 16 amino acids. CDR3 residues: CASSSWDSSGTDTQYF. The CDR3 DNA sequence: TGTGCCAGCAGCTCATGGGACTCCTCCGGCACAGATACGCAGTATTTT.

V usage is TRBV6-1 and J usage is TRBJ2-7, with 9 bases that match TRBD2. The junction had 7 bases not matched to a gene; V was cut back by 2 bases and J by 2 bases. Per germline, CDR1 MNHNS and CDR2 SASEGT. The CDR3 consists of 16 residues. The CDR3 loop is CASSEPRGRAPYEQYF. The CDR3 DNA is TGTGCCAGCAGTGAACCCCGCGGGAGGGCTCCCTACGAGCAGTACTTC.

This chain joins TRBV9 and TRBJ2-7, with a possible D match to TRBD2 (5 bases). This CDR3 is built from 14 residues. The germline V gene encodes CDR1 SGDLS and CDR2 YYNGEE. The germline V and J ends were trimmed by 3 bases and 9 bases, with 19 bases remaining between them. The CDR3 region is CASSESRVGMAQYF. The CDR3 nucleotides read TGTGCCAGCAGCGAGTCGCGAGTCGGGATGGCGCAGTACTTC.

This sequence joins TRBV27 and TRBJ2-7; maybe TRBD2 (6 bases). CDR3 length: 16 amino acids. Germline V gene data show CDR1 as MNHEY and CDR2 as SMNVEV (reference sequence). Deletions cut 5 bases from V and 0 bases from J, with 17 bases between. Written as DNA, the CDR3 is TGTGCCAGCAGTCCAGCCTGGGGGGAAACCTCCTACGAGCAGTACTTC. It encodes CASSPAWGETSYEQYF.

The rearrangement joins TRBV4-3 to TRBJ2-4, with TRBD1 as a possible D gene (5 bases). With 1 base removed from V and 5 bases from J, the gap between germline ends came to 15 bases. Germline CDR1 is LGHNA and CDR2 is YSLEER. CDR3 length: 16 amino acids. The chain's CDR3 is CASSQGWGGEENIQYF. CDR3 nucleotides: TGCGCCAGCAGCCAAGGATGGGGCGGCGAGGAAAACATTCAGTACTTC.

The chain recombines TRBV28 with TRBJ1-5; 8 bases match TRBD1. CDR1 and CDR2 (germline): MDHEN, SYDVKM. This CDR3 has 12 amino acids. V shed 8 bases and J 3 bases; nucleotides not matched to a gene: 0. The CDR3 protein is CASQGANQPQHF. The CDR3 region has the DNA TGTGCCAGCCAGGGGGCCAATCAGCCCCAGCATTTT.

This CDR3 reads CAISESGPTGGAYEQYF. CDR3 DNA: TGTGCCATCAGTGAGTCTGGGCCGACAGGGGGGGCCTACGAGCAGTACTTC. The chain has TRBV10-3 and TRBJ2-7, with 9 bases matching TRBD1. The CDR3 totals 17 residues. V gave up 0 bases and J gave up 2 bases; unmatched junction bases: 8. Germline CDR1 and CDR2: ENHRY and SYGVKD.

The CDR3 region is CASSQGLNYGYTF. The CDR3 nucleotides are TGTGCCAGCAGCCAGGGACTTAACTATGGCTACACCTTC. The chain links TRBV14 to TRBJ1-2; perhaps TRBD1 as D (5 bases). The ends were cut back, 3 bases at V and 1 base at J, with 6 bases in the middle. There are 13 residues in the CDR3. In germline, CDR1 is SGHDN, CDR2 FVKESK.

J is TRBJ2-5 and V is TRBV5-8; D gene unclear. V lost 2 bases and J lost 5, with 16 bases in between. The germline gives CDR1 SGHTS, CDR2 YDEGEE. The CDR3 has 15 amino acids. DNA of the CDR3: TGTGCCAGCAGCTTAGGGAATACGCAACTGGAGACCCAGTACTTC. Its protein is CASSLGNTQLETQYF.

J is TRBJ1-1 and V is TRBV28; D gene uncertain. Germline V gene sequence: CDR1 MDHEN, CDR2 SYDVKM. CDR3 length: 13 amino acids. Trimming pared 5 bases from V and 5 bases from J, leaving 12 bases between. DNA of the CDR3: TGTGCCAGCAGTCTAGCGGTGAGAACTGAAGCTTTCTTT. Amino acids: CASSLAVRTEAFF.

The rearrangement links TRBV7-6 to TRBJ2-1; a possible D gene is TRBD2 (6 bases). The CDR3 has 16 residues. Trimming took 4 bases from V and 0 from J, leaving 13 bases between them. Germline loops: CDR1 SGHVS, CDR2 FNYEAQ. CDR3 loop: CASSSSRGTSYNEQFF. CDR3 coding DNA: TGTGCCAGCAGCTCTTCCCGCGGGACCTCCTACAATGAGCAGTTCTTC.

On this clone itself: The same CDR3 arises from other DNA sequences in this sample as well. This chain links TRBV10-3 with TRBJ2-7; D gene ambiguous. The CDR3 totals 12 residues. The V gene's germline CDR1 is ENHRY and CDR2 SYGVKD. The V end was cut by 7 bases, the J end by 4 bases, with 11 bases between. Here the CDR3 DNA reads TGTGCCATCACTTCCGACGGTTACGAGCAGTACTTC. It specifies CAITSDGYEQYF.

This clone was seen only once. The V call is TRBV7-8, the J call TRBJ1-1; 12 bases fit TRBD1. CDR3 size: 15 residues. After removal of 3 bases from V and 7 bases from J, the junction contained 6 bases not matched to a gene. Per the germline V gene, CDR1 is SGHVS and CDR2 is FQNEAQ. CDR3 nucleotide sequence: TGTGCCAGCAGCTTGGGACAGGGGGCCCGGTTTGAAGCTTTCTTT. This sequence encodes CASSLGQGARFEAFF.

The rearrangement uses TRBV19 and TRBJ2-3, with 8 bases fitting TRBD2. J lost 6 bases, V lost 6 bases, and 11 bases had no gene match. CDR3 length: 15 residues. CDR1 and CDR2 from the germline V gene are LNHDA and SQIVND (reference sequence). CDR3 in amino acids: CASRPLAEGVDTQYF. CDR3 bases: TGTGCCAGTAGACCACTAGCGGAGGGGGTCGATACGCAGTATTTT.

V gene TRBV9 combines with J gene TRBJ1-1, with D maybe TRBD1 (6 bases). The CDR3 runs 15 residues. The V gene's germline CDR1 is SGDLS and CDR2 YYNGEE. The ends were cut back, 3 bases at V and 5 bases at J, with 17 bases in the middle. CDR3 sequence (DNA): TGTGCCAGCAGCGAGGGGTTGAGGGGGGCTACTGAAGCTTTCTTT. It is translated as CASSEGLRGATEAFF.

This chain connects TRBV27 to TRBJ1-2; TRBD1 aligns across 7 bases. This CDR3 has 14 amino acids. The V segment lost 8 bases and the J segment 5 bases; nucleotides outside the gene matches: 11. CDR1 and CDR2 from the germline V gene are MNHEY and SMNVEV (reference sequence). The CDR3 DNA sequence: TGTGCCAGCTCACCCGGTGGGACAGTTTATGGCTACACCTTC. Its translation: CASSPGGTVYGYTF.

The genes are TRBV7-2 and TRBJ2-1; 10 nucleotides align to TRBD2. This CDR3 comprises 16 residues. Trimming cost V 4 bases and J 4 bases; bases outside gene matches: 7. Germline loops: CDR1 SGHTA, CDR2 FQGNSA. CDR3 region: CASSYSAGGPYNEQFF. The CDR3 DNA reads TGTGCCAGCAGCTACTCAGCGGGAGGGCCGTACAATGAGCAGTTCTTC. Full variable domain (missing parts from reference TRBV7-2 and TRBJ2-1): GAGVSQSPSNKVTEKGKDVELRCDPISGHTALYWYRQSLGQGLEFLIYFQGNSAPDKSGLPSDRFSAERTGGSVSTLTIQRTQQEDSAVYLCASSYSAGGPYNEQFFGPGTRLTVL.

This sequence joins TRBV6-4 and TRBJ2-2, with 7 positions matching TRBD2. The CDR3 length is 17 residues. V dropped 5 bases and J dropped 0; count of bases not matched to a gene: 9. Germline CDR1 reads MRHNA; CDR2 reads SNTAGT. CDR3 residues: CASSSSGSAANTGELFF. The DNA of the CDR3 is TGTGCCAGCAGTTCTAGCGGATCTGCCGCGAACACCGGGGAGCTGTTTTTT.

This clone has more than one count but fewer than ten. This chain joins TRBV7-6 and TRBJ2-2; tentative D call: TRBD1 (6 bases). Germline CDR1 reads SGHVS; CDR2 reads FNYEAQ. The CDR3 is 15 amino acids. Deletions cut 1 base from V and 4 bases from J, with 10 bases between. The CDR3 nucleotides are TGTGCCAGCAGCTTAGGGCAGGGGATCACCGGGGAGCTGTTTTTT. It is translated as CASSLGQGITGELFF. The whole variable domain, remainder taken from reference TRBV7-6 and TRBJ2-2, is GAGVSQSPRYKVTKRGQDVALRCDPISGHVSLYWYRQALGQGPEFLTYFNYEAQQDKSGLPNDRFSAERPEGSISTLTIQRTEQRDSAMYRCASSLGQGITGELFFGEGSRLTVL.

This rearrangement joins TRBV28 to TRBJ2-7, with TRBD1 matching over 10 bases. This CDR3 has 15 residues. The V gene's germline CDR1 is MDHEN and CDR2 SYDVKM. J was trimmed by 3 bases and V by 5 bases; bases with no gene match: 7. The CDR3 sequence: CASSARDRGIYEQYF. The CDR3 bases are TGTGCCAGCAGTGCCCGGGACAGGGGAATCTACGAGCAGTACTTC.

The chain uses TRBV27 and TRBJ2-7; the D is unclear. Germline loops: CDR1 MNHEY, CDR2 SMNVEV (reference sequence). This CDR3 spans 14 amino acids. V dropped 2 bases and J dropped 4 bases, with 12 bases sitting between them. CDR3 protein: CASSLTPMNYEQYF. As DNA, the CDR3 is TGTGCCAGCAGTTTAACACCGATGAATTACGAGCAGTACTTC.

The chain recombines TRBV12-1 with TRBJ2-7; the table names TRBD1, a call not compared with the DNA. TRBV12-1 counts as a pseudogene. The CDR3 is made up of 17 amino acids. The CDR3: CASSFPDRDRFAYEQYF. CDR3 DNA sequence: TGTGCCAGCAGCTTCCCGGACCGGGACAGGTTTGCCTACGAGCAGTACTTC.